The 15 T cell receptor beta chains in this list originate from one sample, sequenced in a study of T cells in Graves' hyperthyroidism and ophthalmopathy. Amplified TCR beta CDR3 regions came from RNA transcripts. HTBI primers were employed in a first-round RT-PCR of the TCR CDR3. Using its own MiXCR run on the multiplex PCR reads, TCRdb lists one record per CDR3 protein. The table includes roughly 30,000 distinct CDR3 sequences, nearly 45% detected once. Sequencing used blood. These TCRs come from a woman in her twenties or thirties with Graves' hyperthyroidism.

The rearrangement joins TRBV20-1 to TRBJ2-5; 7 nucleotides match TRBD2. This CDR3 is 15 amino acids long. Germline V gives CDR1 DFQATT, CDR2 SNEGSKA (reference sequence). V shed 5 bases, J shed 5 bases, and the junction held 14 bases outside the gene matches. CDR3 nucleotides: TGCAGTGCTGAGCCGCCCAGCGGGAAGGGGGAGACCCAGTACTTC. The encoded protein is CSAEPPSGKGETQYF.

There are many counts of this clonotype. The chain combines TRBV18 with TRBJ1-5; D is undetermined. The V end was cut by 2 bases, the J end by 4 bases, with 9 bases between. The CDR3 length is 14 residues. Germline values: CDR1 KGHSH, CDR2 LQKENI. The CDR3 nucleotides are TGTGCCAGCTCACCATCGTTGAATAATCAGCCCCAGCATTTT. Translating it yields CASSPSLNNQPQHF.

The chain couples TRBV20-1 to TRBJ2-1; D may be TRBD2 (5 bases). The V gene's germline CDR1 is DFQATT and CDR2 SNEGSKA (reference sequence). The V and J ends lost 0 bases and 6 bases respectively, with 12 bases between them. The CDR3 runs to 14 residues. The CDR3 loop is CSARDPGNLNEQFF. Written as DNA, the CDR3 is TGCAGTGCTAGAGACCCGGGGAACCTCAATGAGCAGTTCTTC.

The CDR3 region has the DNA TGTGCCAGCAGCTACGGGGACCGGGGCGAGCAGTACTTC. Translating it yields CASSYGDRGEQYF. The rearrangement links TRBV7-9 to TRBJ2-7, with D perhaps being TRBD1 or TRBD2 (5 bases each). Per the germline V gene, CDR1 is SEHNR and CDR2 is FQNEAQ (reference sequence). The CDR3 sequence is 13 residues long. V lost 4 bases to trimming and J lost 6 bases, with 13 bases between them. Variable domain in full (rest from reference TRBV7-9 and TRBJ2-7): DTGVSQNPRHKITKRGQNVTFRCDPISEHNRLYWYRQTLGQGPEFLTYFQNEAQLEKSRLLSDRFSAERPKGSFSTLEIQRTEQGDSAMYLCASSYGDRGEQYFGPGTRLTVT.

This clonotype was counted at least ten times. This CDR3 is CASSLAVYGGNEQFF. In DNA, the CDR3 is TGTGCCAGCAGCTTAGCGGTTTACGGGGGCAATGAGCAGTTCTTC. The chain is built from TRBV7-9 and TRBJ2-1, with D maybe TRBD2 (6 bases). The V and J ends lost 0 bases and 6 bases respectively, with 12 bases between them. The CDR3 spans 15 residues. In germline, CDR1 is SEHNR, CDR2 FQNEAQ (reference sequence).

This clonotype appeared many times. The chain joins TRBV4-1 to TRBJ2-7, with D perhaps being TRBD1 or TRBD2 (6 bases each). V was pared by 0 bases and J by 2 bases, with 20 bases between. Germline CDR1 reads MGHRA; CDR2 reads YSYEKL. The CDR3 spans 18 residues. CDR3 nucleotides: TGCGCCAGCAGCCAAGATCGACTTAAAGGACAGCGGGCCTACGAGCAGTACTTC. Translating gives CASSQDRLKGQRAYEQYF.

Many counts were recorded for this clonotype. The chain combines TRBV20-1 with TRBJ2-7; D gene uncertain. Trimming removed 6 bases from V and 1 base from J, with 19 bases in between. The CDR3 is made up of 15 amino acids. CDR1 DFQATT and CDR2 SNEGSKA come from the germline V gene (reference sequence). CDR3 coding DNA: TGCAGTGCGCCTAGAGGAGTAAAACTTTCCTACGAGCAGTACTTC. Its protein product is CSAPRGVKLSYEQYF.

There are many counts of this clonotype. This chain links TRBV28 with TRBJ2-7, with D possibly matching TRBD1 (7 bases). CDR1 and CDR2 (germline): MDHEN, SYDVKM. The CDR3 covers 14 residues. V lost 3 bases and J 4 bases, leaving 13 bases between the germline ends. DNA of the CDR3: TGTGCCAGCAGTTTCAGGGGGGAGGCGTACGAGCAGTACTTC. Protein: CASSFRGEAYEQYF.

Within the sample, this clonotype is medium-sized (0.01 to 0.1%). V and J are TRBV24-1 and TRBJ2-7; D unresolved. This CDR3 spans 10 amino acids. The ends were cut back, 10 bases at V and 5 bases at J, with 8 bases in the middle. Germline assignment: CDR1 KGHDR and CDR2 SFDVKD. The CDR3 region has the DNA TGTGCCACGTTTGGAGACGAGCAGTACTTC. It encodes CATFGDEQYF.

V gene TRBV19 combines with J gene TRBJ2-7; D not resolved. Germline V CDR1 and CDR2: LNHDA, SQIVND (reference sequence). The CDR3 is made up of 13 amino acids. Trimming left V 5 bases short and J 7 bases short, with 15 bases between. CDR3 residues: CASSSSGPVEQYF. The CDR3, as DNA: TGTGCCAGTAGTTCTTCAGGACCCGTAGAGCAGTACTTC.

This clonotype was counted at least ten times. The gene calls are TRBV2 and TRBJ2-1; 12 bases map to TRBD1. This CDR3 contains 15 residues. V lost 6 bases to trimming and J lost 8 bases; unmatched junction nucleotides: 8. Per the germline V gene, CDR1 is SNHLY and CDR2 is FYNNEI. The CDR3 sequence: CASSPGQGAIDEQFF. The CDR3 DNA is TGTGCCAGCAGCCCGGGACAGGGGGCTATCGATGAGCAGTTCTTC.

The V gene is TRBV20-1, the J gene TRBJ2-1; D gene uncertain. Trimming cost V 5 bases and J 5 bases, with 16 bases left between them. The CDR3 length is 14 residues. Germline V gives CDR1 DFQATT, CDR2 SNEGSKA (reference sequence). The CDR3 protein is CSAPDTAEDNEQFF. The CDR3 region has the DNA TGCAGTGCTCCCGACACGGCGGAAGACAATGAGCAGTTCTTC.

This clonotype rates as medium-sized. The gene calls are TRBV10-2 and TRBJ2-1, with 10 nucleotides matching TRBD2. This CDR3 spans 16 amino acids. With 4 bases clipped from V and 8 bases from J, the junction kept 11 bases outside the gene matches. Germline CDR1 and CDR2: WSHSY and SAAADI. CDR3 sequence: CASSGHSGRSVYEQFF. The CDR3 DNA sequence: TGCGCCAGCAGTGGGCATAGCGGGAGGTCCGTATATGAGCAGTTCTTC.

This clonotype was seen repeatedly, ten times or more. V usage is TRBV6-2 or TRBV6-3 and J usage is TRBJ1-1; D gene unclear. V was cut by 0 bases and J by 0 bases, with 11 bases left in between. There are 16 residues in the CDR3. Germline loops: CDR1 MNHEY, CDR2 SVGEGT. CDR3 protein: CASSYSPDKLNTEAFF. CDR3 DNA: TGTGCCAGCAGTTACTCACCTGACAAGTTGAACACTGAAGCTTTCTTT.

Details on this clonotype: A much larger clone differs by one base, so this may be a read error. The rearrangement uses TRBV27 and TRBJ1-1; D perhaps matches TRBD1 (5 bases). CDR1 is MNHEY and CDR2 is SMNVEV in the germline V gene (reference sequence). The CDR3 is 13 residues long. Trimming pared 3 bases from V and 11 bases from J, leaving 16 bases between. The CDR3 spells CASSFVRQRRAFF. The CDR3 region has the DNA TGTGCCAGCAGTTTTGTGAGACAGCGAAGGGCTTTCTTT.